These T cell receptor beta chains were read from a single sample in a study of blood T cell repertoires in COVID-19. TCRdb's copy holds only in-frame clones and misses some; the assay was immunoSEQ multiplex PCR. Among 130,000 to 150,000 clones, roughly 90% were seen once, and the ten largest hold 0.95% to 1.5%. Source material: PBMCs or T cells enriched from blood (not recorded which). The receptors here all came from a woman aged 25 to 39 with acute COVID-19. Both conserved end residues are part of each CDR3. A D gene is named only where the DNA matches it firmly. Clone size appears in some rows only: once, few, many, or a class for an expanded clone.

j_call | clone_size | v_call | d_call | cdr3_aa | cdr3_nt
TRBJ2-1 | . | TRBV7-2 | . | CASSPSGTPYNEQFF | TGTGCCAGCAGCCCATCCGGGACACCTTACAATGAGCAGTTCTTC
TRBJ1-5 | once | TRBV19 | TRBD1 | CASSTSPGGLGLWPQHF | TGTGCCAGTAGTACCTCCCCAGGGGGGTTGGGGCTGTGGCCCCAGCATTTT
TRBJ2-1 | . | TRBV19 | TRBD2 | CASSPREGYEQFF | TGTGCCAGTTCCCCGCGGGAGGGCTATGAGCAGTTCTTC
TRBJ2-3 | . | TRBV25-1 | . | CASSKYRDSSTDTQYF | TGTGCCAGCAGTAAATACAGGGACTCTAGCACAGATACGCAGTATTTT
TRBJ2-4 | . | TRBV6-5 | TRBD2 | CASHTGGLQNIQYF | TGTGCCAGCCACACGGGAGGGCTCCAAAACATTCAGTACTTC
TRBJ2-7 | . | TRBV4-3 | . | CASSQDGGYEQYF | TGCGCCAGCAGCCAAGACGGCGGGTACGAGCAGTACTTC
TRBJ2-6 | . | TRBV28 | . | CASSFYLGAGSSGANVLTF | TGTGCCAGCAGTTTTTATCTGGGGGCAGGGTCCTCTGGGGCCAACGTCCTGACTTTC
TRBJ2-1 | . | TRBV28 | . | CASSSPTGPTNEQFF | TGTGCCAGCAGTTCCCCAACGGGTCCGACCAATGAGCAGTTCTTC
TRBJ1-4 | . | TRBV3-1/TRBV3-2 | . | CASSQAGVIREKLFF | TGTGCCAGCAGCCAAGCCGGGGTAATCCGGGAAAAACTGTTTTTT
TRBJ2-2 | . | TRBV7-8 | TRBD2 | CASSLARDYWTGELFF | TGTGCCAGCAGCTTAGCGCGGGACTACTGGACCGGGGAGCTGTTTTTT
TRBJ1-6 | . | TRBV28 | . | CASSLGGAGSYNSPLHF | TGTGCCAGCAGTTTAGGCGGGGCGGGCTCCTATAATTCACCCCTCCACTTT
TRBJ2-2 | . | TRBV2 | . | CASRLTREAGELFF | TGTGCCAGCCGCCTGACGAGGGAGGCCGGGGAGCTGTTTTTT
TRBJ1-5 | . | TRBV28 | TRBD1 | CASSSGEQGALVRNQPQHF | TGTGCCAGCAGTTCTGGGGAGCAGGGGGCTTTAGTCCGCAATCAGCCCCAGCATTTT
TRBJ2-1 | . | TRBV27 | . | CASSFSALSSYNEQFF | TGTGCCAGCAGTTTTAGCGCACTTAGCTCCTACAATGAGCAGTTCTTC
TRBJ1-5 | . | TRBV6-5 | . | CASVDSLGLGQPQHF | TGTGCCAGCGTGGACAGTCTTGGGTTGGGTCAGCCCCAGCATTTT
TRBJ2-4 | once | TRBV28 | TRBD1 | CASSRTGGGGLGNIQYF | TGTGCCAGCAGTCGTACAGGGGGCGGTGGTCTAGGAAACATTCAGTACTTC
TRBJ2-7 | . | TRBV7-2 | TRBD2 | CASSPRIAGGYYEQYF | TGTGCCAGCAGCCCCCGGATAGCGGGGGGGTACTACGAGCAGTACTTC
TRBJ1-2 | . | TRBV29-1 | TRBD1 | CSVLDRTSSGYTF | TGCAGCGTTTTGGACAGGACGTCTAGCGGCTACACCTTC
TRBJ1-5 | few | TRBV4-2 | . | CASSQDKPDRPYSNQPQHF | TGTGCCAGCAGCCAAGATAAACCAGACAGGCCTTATAGCAATCAGCCCCAGCATTTT
TRBJ2-7 | . | TRBV18 | . | CASSLLGSGMLEQYF | TGTGCCAGCTCCCTCCTGGGCAGCGGTATGCTCGAGCAGTACTTC
TRBJ2-1 | . | TRBV20-1 | TRBD2 | CSASRLAGDSGPNEQFF | TGCAGTGCTAGTAGACTAGCGGGAGATTCGGGTCCCAATGAGCAGTTCTTC
TRBJ1-6 | . | TRBV5-4 | . | CASSLSWGLGNSPLHF | TGTGCCAGCAGCTTGTCATGGGGGCTGGGTAATTCACCCCTCCACTTT
TRBJ2-5 | . | TRBV6-5 | . | CASSYSPNIQETQYF | TGTGCCAGCAGTTATTCGCCTAATATACAAGAGACCCAGTACTTC
TRBJ2-2 | . | TRBV11-2 | . | CASSHHRDYTGELFF | TGTGCCAGCAGCCATCACAGGGATTACACCGGGGAGCTGTTTTTT
TRBJ1-5 | . | TRBV10-3 | . | CAISESVSDQPQHF | TGTGCCATCAGTGAGTCAGTCAGCGATCAGCCCCAGCATTTT
TRBJ2-6 | . | TRBV9 | TRBD1 | CASSVWDRGLSGANVLTF | TGTGCCAGCAGCGTTTGGGACAGGGGGCTATCTGGGGCCAACGTCCTGACTTTC
TRBJ2-2 | . | TRBV6-6 | TRBD2 | CASSPNVASGRIVTGELFF | TGTGCCAGCAGTCCCAACGTGGCTAGCGGGAGGATAGTGACCGGGGAGCTGTTTTTT
TRBJ2-7 | . | TRBV7-3 | TRBD2 | CASSLTPGTSVPSF | TGTGCCAGCAGCTTAACCCCAGGGACTAGCGTTCCCTCGTTC
TRBJ2-4 | . | TRBV11-2 | TRBD2 | CASSSVAGTNIQYF | TGTGCCAGCAGCTCTGTAGCGGGAACAAACATTCAGTACTTC
TRBJ2-7 | . | TRBV5-3 | . | CARSLVTSGDSYEQYF | TGTGCCAGAAGCTTGGTAACTTCGGGAGACTCCTACGAGCAGTACTTC
TRBJ2-1 | . | TRBV6-4 | TRBD2 | CASSQGLAGAPEQFF | TGTGCCAGCAGTCAGGGACTAGCGGGAGCTCCTGAGCAGTTCTTC
TRBJ1-5 | . | TRBV6-2/TRBV6-3 | TRBD1 | CASSRTGGGQPQHF | TGTGCCAGCAGCCGGACAGGGGGCGGTCAGCCCCAGCATTTT
TRBJ1-1 | . | TRBV7-9 | . | CASSLRTDETEAFF | TGTGCCAGCAGCCTCCGGACAGATGAGACTGAAGCTTTCTTT
TRBJ1-1 | . | TRBV18 | . | CASSDGMNTEAFF | TGTGCCAGCTCAGACGGGATGAACACTGAAGCTTTCTTT
TRBJ1-1 | once | TRBV25-1 | . | CASSVRASRTEAFF | TGTGCCAGCAGTGTCAGGGCGAGTAGGACTGAAGCTTTCTTT
TRBJ1-1 | . | TRBV28 | . | CASSFPFTEAFF | TGTGCCAGCAGTTTTCCCTTCACTGAAGCTTTCTTT
TRBJ2-7 | . | TRBV5-1 | TRBD2 | CASTTSGASGTYEQYF | TGCGCCAGCACCACCTCCGGGGCTAGCGGGACCTACGAGCAGTACTTC
TRBJ1-1 | . | TRBV6-5 | TRBD1 | CASSYSRTGANTEAFF | TGTGCCAGCAGTTACTCTAGGACAGGGGCGAACACTGAAGCTTTCTTT
TRBJ2-1 | . | TRBV30 | TRBD2 | CAWSPVAGASYNEQFF | TGTGCCTGGAGTCCAGTAGCGGGAGCGTCCTACAATGAGCAGTTCTTC
TRBJ2-5 | . | TRBV7-2 | . | CASSFDSGSQETQYF | TGTGCCAGCAGCTTTGATAGCGGAAGCCAAGAGACCCAGTACTTC
TRBJ2-7 | . | TRBV7-2 | . | CASSTEGGRNSYEQYF | TGTGCCAGCAGCACCGAGGGTGGACGGAACTCCTACGAGCAGTACTTC
TRBJ2-7 | . | TRBV18 | . | CASSPIPEPGAEQYF | TGTGCCAGCTCACCCATTCCGGAACCAGGGGCCGAGCAGTACTTC
TRBJ1-4 | . | TRBV5-1 | TRBD1 | CASSFSGGEKLFF | TGCGCCAGCAGCTTTTCAGGGGGGGAAAAACTGTTTTTT
TRBJ2-7 | once | TRBV27 | . | CASSGGGEQYF | TGTGCCAGCAGTGGGGGAGGCGAGCAGTACTTC
TRBJ1-1 | . | TRBV21-1 | . | CASSRWTGGTEAFF | TGTGCCAGCAGCAGATGGACCGGCGGGACTGAAGCTTTCTTT
TRBJ2-2 | . | TRBV27 | . | CASSFFASRELFF | TGTGCCAGCAGTTTCTTCGCGAGCCGGGAGCTGTTTTTT
TRBJ1-6 | . | TRBV7-3 | . | CASSSSGFLDSPLHF | TGTGCCAGCAGCTCGTCGGGGTTTCTTGATTCACCCCTCCACTTT
TRBJ2-1 | . | TRBV12-3/TRBV12-4 | . | CASRRTVYEQFF | TGTGCCAGCAGGCGGACAGTGTATGAGCAGTTCTTC
TRBJ1-2 | . | TRBV28 | TRBD1 | CASSLGQNYGYTF | TGTGCCAGCAGTTTGGGACAGAACTATGGCTACACCTTC
TRBJ2-7 | . | TRBV28 | . | CASSVLSGTSSSYEQYF | TGTGCCAGCAGTGTCTTATCCGGGACAAGCAGCTCCTACGAGCAGTACTTC
TRBJ2-7 | few | TRBV5-3 | . | CARSYGQSESYEQYF | TGTGCCAGAAGCTATGGACAGTCCGAGTCCTACGAGCAGTACTTC
TRBJ1-3 | . | TRBV7-2 | . | CASSMQGTPRGTIYF | TGTGCCAGCAGCATGCAAGGGACTCCACGAGGCACCATATATTTT
TRBJ2-1 | . | TRBV5-4 | TRBD2 | CASSYRLAGGRDNEQFF | TGTGCCAGCAGCTACCGGCTAGCGGGAGGTCGGGACAATGAGCAGTTCTTC
TRBJ2-1 | . | TRBV7-2 | . | CASSLGPGNPEQFF | TGTGCCAGCAGCTTAGGTCCAGGCAACCCGGAGCAGTTCTTC
TRBJ2-3 | . | TRBV11-2 | TRBD1 | CASGTAGGSTDTQYF | TGTGCCAGCGGAACCGCAGGGGGAAGCACAGATACGCAGTATTTT
TRBJ1-2 | . | TRBV5-5 | . | CASTLDRNYGYTF | TGTGCCAGCACCTTGGACAGAAACTATGGCTACACCTTC